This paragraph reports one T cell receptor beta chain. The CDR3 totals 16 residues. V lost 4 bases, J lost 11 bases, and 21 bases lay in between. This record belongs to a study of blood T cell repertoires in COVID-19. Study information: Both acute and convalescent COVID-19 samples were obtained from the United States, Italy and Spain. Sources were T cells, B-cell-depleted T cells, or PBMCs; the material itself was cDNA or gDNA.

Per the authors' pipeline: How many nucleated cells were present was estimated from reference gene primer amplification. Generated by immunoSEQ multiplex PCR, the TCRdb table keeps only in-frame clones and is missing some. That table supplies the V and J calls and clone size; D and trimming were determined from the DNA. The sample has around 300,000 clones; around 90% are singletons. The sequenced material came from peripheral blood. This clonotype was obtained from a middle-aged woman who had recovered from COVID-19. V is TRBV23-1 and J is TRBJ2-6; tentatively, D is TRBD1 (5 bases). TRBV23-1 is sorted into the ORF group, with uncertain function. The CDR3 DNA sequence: TGCGCCAGCAGTCGTCGGAAGACAGAACAGGAAGACGTCCTGACTTTC. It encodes CASSRRKTEQEDVLTF.